This T cell receptor beta chain was captured in a study of regulatory T cells in long-lasting Graves disease. Construction of TCR beta libraries relied on iRepertoire HTBI primers and on Arm-PCR targeting CDR3 regions. TCRdb processed the multiplex PCR reads anew with MiXCR; each CDR3 protein has one entry. The table shows 550,000 to 600,000 distinct CDR3 sequences, with 16% occurring only once. Trimming removed 5 bases at V and 1 base at J, with 11 bases between. Germline V gene lookup returns CDR1 SGHAT and CDR2 FQNNGV. This CDR3 has 14 amino acids. Regarding this clonotype: The antigen remains undetermined.

Regarding the study as a whole: Peripheral blood, not thyroid tissue, was the sole material studied.

The sample's time point: newly diagnosed GD, antithyroid drugs for less than 3 months. Extracted PBMC RNA gave rise to the TCR library. An endocrinology department in Xi'an, China, recruited the patients. The same specimen was also included in a second study, on T cells in Graves' hyperthyroidism and ophthalmopathy. From that paper: First-round RT-PCR with HTBI primers amplified the TCR CDR3 region. Stable hyperthyroidism and ophthalmopathy were separated using 13 V-J signatures.

The chain combines TRBV11-2 with TRBJ1-2; maybe TRBD1 (6 bases). This receptor was identified in a man younger than 35 with Graves disease. The sequenced sample was peripheral blood mononuclear cells (PBMCs), obtained at new diagnosis, from a patient treated with antithyroid drugs. CDR3 protein: CASSRDNYNYGYTF. The CDR3 DNA reads as TGTGCCAGCAGCAGGGACAACTATAACTATGGCTACACCTTC.